The rows below give T cell receptor beta chains drawn from one sample of a study of beta chain features in type 1 diabetes. Profiling relied on immunoSEQ multiplex PCR, and the TCRdb table lists in-frame clones only, not all of them. The sample shows 450,000 or so clones, around 10% of them seen only once. The sample comprised naive CD4+ T cells from blood. These TCRs come from a woman in her late teens or twenties in good health. Each CDR3 is given with its conserved first and last residue. Clone size is not always given. Where it is, it says once, few, many or a class for expanded clones.

v_call: TRBV29-1; clone_size: .; cdr3_aa: CSGTAGAGQPQHF
v_call: TRBV6-6; clone_size: .; cdr3_aa: CASSQEADREGFF
v_call: TRBV7-9; clone_size: few; cdr3_aa: CASSHTFPGANVLTF
v_call: TRBV10-3; clone_size: few; cdr3_aa: CAISSRAEQGNEQYF
v_call: TRBV4-3; clone_size: .; cdr3_aa: CASSQLALDSGELFF
v_call: TRBV9; clone_size: .; cdr3_aa: CARGCSPLHF
v_call: TRBV29-1; clone_size: few; cdr3_aa: CSVVQGNQPQHF
v_call: TRBV14; clone_size: .; cdr3_aa: CASSQPTANEKLFF
v_call: TRBV2; clone_size: .; cdr3_aa: CASSEASSLLAQFF
v_call: TRBV30; clone_size: many; cdr3_aa: CAWMSGQGYTF
v_call: TRBV13; clone_size: .; cdr3_aa: CASSSGRRDRETQYF
v_call: TRBV6-6; clone_size: .; cdr3_aa: CASTENAIHTEAFF
v_call: TRBV29-1; clone_size: few; cdr3_aa: CSVEPRGVMGTEAFF
v_call: TRBV12-5; clone_size: .; cdr3_aa: CASGLGWNEQFF
v_call: TRBV29-1; clone_size: few; cdr3_aa: CSAASGIGNEQYF
v_call: TRBV7-9; clone_size: few; cdr3_aa: CASTSLLDGYTF
v_call: TRBV29-1; clone_size: few; cdr3_aa: CSVAPGTGAADTQYF
v_call: TRBV4-3; clone_size: few; cdr3_aa: CASSQDSFAGHTDTQYF
v_call: TRBV7-3; clone_size: few; cdr3_aa: CASSLAGFNTDTQYF
v_call: TRBV29-1; clone_size: .; cdr3_aa: CSVQGNNQPQHF
v_call: TRBV5-4; clone_size: few; cdr3_aa: CASRLSGLETQYF
v_call: TRBV5-1; clone_size: .; cdr3_aa: CASSPTASSYNEQFF
v_call: TRBV6-5; clone_size: few; cdr3_aa: CASRPGGRETQYF
v_call: TRBV27; clone_size: few; cdr3_aa: CASSLARASGGGETQYF
v_call: TRBV9; clone_size: few; cdr3_aa: CASSVGTAGQGINEQFF
v_call: TRBV6-6; clone_size: few; cdr3_aa: CASSYQTGKTEAFF
v_call: TRBV30; clone_size: few; cdr3_aa: CACLGGMNTGELFF
v_call: TRBV29-1; clone_size: .; cdr3_aa: CSVAPIIGYTF
v_call: TRBV4-3; clone_size: .; cdr3_aa: CASSQDIPAYEQYF
v_call: TRBV19; clone_size: .; cdr3_aa: CASSARLAGAANEQFF
v_call: TRBV7-9; clone_size: .; cdr3_aa: CANDHWATGANVLTF
v_call: TRBV5-1; clone_size: .; cdr3_aa: CASRVGTNEKLFF
v_call: TRBV5-1; clone_size: .; cdr3_aa: CASSLAPSTDTQYF
v_call: TRBV7-2; clone_size: .; cdr3_aa: CASSRSGGRTDTQYF
v_call: TRBV7-2; clone_size: few; cdr3_aa: CASSLASLLAGETQYF
v_call: TRBV6-6; clone_size: few; cdr3_aa: CASRRGGEQFF
v_call: TRBV7-9; clone_size: .; cdr3_aa: CASSLAGTGALQETQYF
v_call: TRBV28; clone_size: few; cdr3_aa: CASSTNRGGSPLHF
v_call: TRBV7-2; clone_size: few; cdr3_aa: CASSLVGIEYF
v_call: TRBV29-1; clone_size: .; cdr3_aa: CSAYYPPTDTQYF
v_call: TRBV7-3; clone_size: .; cdr3_aa: CASSLVGATAYNEQFF